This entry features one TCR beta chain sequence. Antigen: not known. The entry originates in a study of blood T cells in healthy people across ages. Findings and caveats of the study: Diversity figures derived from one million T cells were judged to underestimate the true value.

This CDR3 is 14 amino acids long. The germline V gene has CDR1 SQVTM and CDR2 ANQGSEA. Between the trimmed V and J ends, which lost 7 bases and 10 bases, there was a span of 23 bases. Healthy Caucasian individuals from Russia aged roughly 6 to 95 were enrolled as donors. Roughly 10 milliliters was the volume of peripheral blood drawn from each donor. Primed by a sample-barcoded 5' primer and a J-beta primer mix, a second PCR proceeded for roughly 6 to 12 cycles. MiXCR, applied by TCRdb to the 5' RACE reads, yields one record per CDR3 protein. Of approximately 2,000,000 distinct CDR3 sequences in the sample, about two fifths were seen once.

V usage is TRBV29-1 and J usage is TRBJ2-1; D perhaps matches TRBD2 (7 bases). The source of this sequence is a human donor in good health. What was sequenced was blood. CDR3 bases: TGCAGCGCCTCGGGGGGCCTCAACCGGGGGGAGCAGTTCTTC. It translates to CSASGGLNRGEQFF.